This TCR beta chain was captured in a study of blood T cell repertoires in COVID-19. The overall study: The samples span acute and convalescent COVID-19 from the United States, Italy and Spain. T cells, B-cell-depleted T cells, or PBMCs supplied cDNA or gDNA.

In the authors' workflow: Estimated nucleated cell counts came from reference gene primer amplification. Sequencing was performed with immunoSEQ multiplex PCR; in TCRdb, only in-frame clones are kept and a portion is missing. V, J and clone size are taken as reported in that table, and D and trimming were inferred from the DNA itself. The sample gives approximately 82,000 clones, 70% to 90% of which show up once; approximately 13% is in the top ten. J was trimmed by 0 bases and V by 4 bases; bases with no gene match: 7. The germline CDR1 and CDR2 sequences are MDHEN and SYDVKM. This CDR3 region has 16 residues.

The chain couples TRBV28 to TRBJ1-1; 8 bases are a match to TRBD1. The TCR comes from a human donor in a cohort sampled during active COVID-19. The specimen sequenced was peripheral blood. The CDR3 spells CASSSWTGTVNTEAFF. CDR3 bases: TGTGCCAGCAGTTCTTGGACAGGGACGGTGAACACTGAAGCTTTCTTT. Based on the CDR3 plus reference TRBV28 and TRBJ1-1, the full variable domain is DVKVTQSSRYLVKRTGEKVFLECVQDMDHENMFWYRQDPGLGLRLIYFSYDVKMKEKGDIPEGYSVSREKKERFSLILESASTNQTSMYLCASSSWTGTVNTEAFFGQGTRLTVV.